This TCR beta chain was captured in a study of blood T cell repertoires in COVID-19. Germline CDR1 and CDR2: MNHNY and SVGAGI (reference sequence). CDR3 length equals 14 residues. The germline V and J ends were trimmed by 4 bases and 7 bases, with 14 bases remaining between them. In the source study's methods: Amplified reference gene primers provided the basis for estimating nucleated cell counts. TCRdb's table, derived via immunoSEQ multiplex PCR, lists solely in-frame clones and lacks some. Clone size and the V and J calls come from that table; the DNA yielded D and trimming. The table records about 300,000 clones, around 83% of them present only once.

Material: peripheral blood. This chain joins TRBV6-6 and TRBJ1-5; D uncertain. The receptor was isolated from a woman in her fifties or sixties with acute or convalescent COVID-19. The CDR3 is CASSFRESEQPQHF. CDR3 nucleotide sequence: TGTGCCAGCAGTTTTCGGGAGTCAGAACAGCCCCAGCATTTT.